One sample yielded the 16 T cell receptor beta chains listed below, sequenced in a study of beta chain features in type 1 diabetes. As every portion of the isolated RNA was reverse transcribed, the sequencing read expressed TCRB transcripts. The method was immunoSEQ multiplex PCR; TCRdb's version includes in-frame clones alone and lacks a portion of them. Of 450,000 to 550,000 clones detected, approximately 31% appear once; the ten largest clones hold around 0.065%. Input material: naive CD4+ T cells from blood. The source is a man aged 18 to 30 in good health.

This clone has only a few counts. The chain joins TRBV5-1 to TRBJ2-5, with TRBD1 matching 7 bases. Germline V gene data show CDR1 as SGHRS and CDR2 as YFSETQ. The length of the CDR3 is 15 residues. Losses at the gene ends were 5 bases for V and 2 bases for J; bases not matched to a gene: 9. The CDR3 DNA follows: TGCGCCAGCAGTTCAGACCCGGGACAGCAAGAGACCCAGTACTTC. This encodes CASSSDPGQQETQYF.

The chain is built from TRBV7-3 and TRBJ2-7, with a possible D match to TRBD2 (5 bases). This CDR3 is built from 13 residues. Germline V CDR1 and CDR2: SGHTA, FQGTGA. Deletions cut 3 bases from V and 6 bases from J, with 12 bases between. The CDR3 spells CASSFVFGGEQYF. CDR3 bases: TGTGCCAGCAGCTTCGTCTTTGGAGGCGAGCAGTACTTC. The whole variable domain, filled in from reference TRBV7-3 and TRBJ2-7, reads GAGVSQTPSNKVTEKGKYVELRCDPISGHTALYWYRQSLGQGPEFLIYFQGTGAADDSGLPNDRFFAVRPEGSVSTLKIQRTERGDSAVYLCASSFVFGGEQYFGPGTRLTVT.

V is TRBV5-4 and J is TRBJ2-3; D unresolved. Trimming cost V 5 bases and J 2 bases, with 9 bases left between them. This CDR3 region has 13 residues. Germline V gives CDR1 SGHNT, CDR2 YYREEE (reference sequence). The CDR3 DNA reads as TGTGCCAGCAGGTACAGAGTCACAGATACGCAGTATTTT. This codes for CASRYRVTDTQYF. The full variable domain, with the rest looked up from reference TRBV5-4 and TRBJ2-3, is ETGVTQSPTHLIKTRGQQVTLRCSSQSGHNTVSWYQQALGQGPQFIFQYYREEENGRGNFPPRFSGLQFPNYSSELNVNALELDDSALYLCASRYRVTDTQYFGPGTRLTVL.

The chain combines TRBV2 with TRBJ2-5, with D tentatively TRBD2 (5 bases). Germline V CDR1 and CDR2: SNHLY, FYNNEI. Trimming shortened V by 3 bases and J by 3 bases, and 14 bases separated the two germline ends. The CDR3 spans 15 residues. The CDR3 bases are TGTGCCAGCAGTGAGATTCTTGGAGGAGAAGAGACCCAGTACTTC. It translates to CASSEILGGEETQYF.

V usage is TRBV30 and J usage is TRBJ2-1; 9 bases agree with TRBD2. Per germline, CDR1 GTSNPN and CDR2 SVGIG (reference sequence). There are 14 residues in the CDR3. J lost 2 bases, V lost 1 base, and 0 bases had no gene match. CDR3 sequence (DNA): TGTGCCTGGAGTGGACTAGCGGCCTACAATGAGCAGTTCTTC. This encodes CAWSGLAAYNEQFF.

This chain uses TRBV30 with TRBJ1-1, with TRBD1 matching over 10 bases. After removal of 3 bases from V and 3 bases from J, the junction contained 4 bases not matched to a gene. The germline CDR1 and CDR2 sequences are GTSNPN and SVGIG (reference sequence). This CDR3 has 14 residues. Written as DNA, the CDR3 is TGTGCCTGGAGGCCGGGACAGGGGTACACTGAAGCTTTCTTT. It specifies CAWRPGQGYTEAFF.

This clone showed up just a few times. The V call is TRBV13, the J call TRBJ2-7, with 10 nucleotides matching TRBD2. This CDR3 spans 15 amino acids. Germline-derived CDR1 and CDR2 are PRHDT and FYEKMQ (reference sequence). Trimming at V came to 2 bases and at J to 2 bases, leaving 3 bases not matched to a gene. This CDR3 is CASSLRTSGTYEQYF. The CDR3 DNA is TGTGCCAGCAGCTTAAGGACTAGCGGTACCTACGAGCAGTACTTC.

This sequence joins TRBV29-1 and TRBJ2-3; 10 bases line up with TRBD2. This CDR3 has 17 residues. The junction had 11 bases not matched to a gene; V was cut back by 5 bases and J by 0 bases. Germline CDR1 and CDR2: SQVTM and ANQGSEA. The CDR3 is CSVWGASGRVSTDTQYF. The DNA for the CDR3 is TGCAGCGTTTGGGGGGCTAGCGGGAGAGTAAGCACAGATACGCAGTATTTT.

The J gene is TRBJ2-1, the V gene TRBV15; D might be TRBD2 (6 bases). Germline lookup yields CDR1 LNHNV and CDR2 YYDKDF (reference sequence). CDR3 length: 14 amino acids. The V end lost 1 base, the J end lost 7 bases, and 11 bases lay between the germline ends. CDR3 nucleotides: TGTGCCACCAGCAGAGTAACCGGGAGTAATGAGCAGTTCTTC. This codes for CATSRVTGSNEQFF.

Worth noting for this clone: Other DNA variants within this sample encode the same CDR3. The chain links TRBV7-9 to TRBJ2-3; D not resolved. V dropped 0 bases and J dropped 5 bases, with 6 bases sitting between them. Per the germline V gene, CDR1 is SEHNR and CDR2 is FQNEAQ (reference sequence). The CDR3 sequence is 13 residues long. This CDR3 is CASSLAGGDTQYF. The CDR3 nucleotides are TGTGCCAGCAGCTTAGCGGGCGGAGATACGCAGTATTTT.

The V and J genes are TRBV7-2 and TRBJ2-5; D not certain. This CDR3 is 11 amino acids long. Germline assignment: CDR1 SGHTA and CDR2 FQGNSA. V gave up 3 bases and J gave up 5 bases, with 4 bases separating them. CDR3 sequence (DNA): TGTGCCAGCAGCTTCTATGAGACCCAGTACTTC. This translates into CASSFYETQYF.

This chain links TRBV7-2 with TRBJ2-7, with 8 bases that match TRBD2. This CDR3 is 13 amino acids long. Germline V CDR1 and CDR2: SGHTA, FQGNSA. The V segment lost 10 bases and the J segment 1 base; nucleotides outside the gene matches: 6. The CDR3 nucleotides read TGTGCCACCGGAGTAGCGGGGTCCTACGAGCAGTACTTC. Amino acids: CATGVAGSYEQYF.

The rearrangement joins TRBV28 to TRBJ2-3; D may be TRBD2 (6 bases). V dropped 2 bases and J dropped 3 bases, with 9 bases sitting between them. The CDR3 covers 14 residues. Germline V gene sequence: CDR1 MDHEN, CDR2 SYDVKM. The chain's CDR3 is CASSLAGFTDTQYF. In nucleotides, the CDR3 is TGTGCCAGCAGTTTAGCGGGATTTACAGATACGCAGTATTTT.

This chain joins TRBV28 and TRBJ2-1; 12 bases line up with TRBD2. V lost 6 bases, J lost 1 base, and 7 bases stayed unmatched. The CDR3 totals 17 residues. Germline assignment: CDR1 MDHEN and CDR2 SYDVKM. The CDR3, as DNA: TGTGCCAGCAGCTCGACTAGCGGGAGTAGGTCCTACAATGAGCAGTTCTTC. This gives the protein CASSSTSGSRSYNEQFF.

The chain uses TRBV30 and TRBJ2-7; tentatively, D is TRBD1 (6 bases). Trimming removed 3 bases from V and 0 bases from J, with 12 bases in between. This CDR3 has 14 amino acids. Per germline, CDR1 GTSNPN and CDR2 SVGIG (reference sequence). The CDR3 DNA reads TGTGCCTGGAGGATAGGACAGAGCTCCTACGAGCAGTACTTC. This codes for CAWRIGQSSYEQYF.

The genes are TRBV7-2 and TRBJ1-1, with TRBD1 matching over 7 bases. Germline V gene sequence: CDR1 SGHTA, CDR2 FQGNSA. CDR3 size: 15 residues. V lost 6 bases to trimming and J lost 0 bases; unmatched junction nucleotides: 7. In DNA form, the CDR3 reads TGTGCCAGCAGGAGACAGGGCTTAATGAACACTGAAGCTTTCTTT. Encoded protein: CASRRQGLMNTEAFF.